This T cell receptor beta chain was found in a study of blood T cell repertoires in COVID-19. Study-level background: Acute-phase and convalescent COVID-19 samples originated in the United States, Italy and Spain. PBMCs, B-cell-depleted T cells, or T cells provided the cDNA or gDNA that made up the material.

Only in-frame clones appear in the TCRdb table, and some are missing; sequencing was by immunoSEQ multiplex PCR. Of roughly 100,000 clones in the sample, approximately 82% are singletons; the top ten hold approximately 9.8%. The CDR3 contains 13 residues. V lost 4 bases and J 10 bases, leaving 15 bases between the germline ends. The germline CDR1 and CDR2 sequences are SGHNT and YYREEE (reference sequence). The specimen was peripheral blood. This sequence originates from a man aged 60 to 69 with active or convalescent COVID-19. The V call is TRBV5-4, the J call TRBJ2-1; a possible D gene is TRBD2 (6 bases). The CDR3: CASSVETRGEQFF. CDR3 bases: TGTGCCAGCAGCGTCGAGACCCGGGGGGAGCAGTTCTTC. Looking up the rest from reference TRBV5-4 and TRBJ2-1 gives the full variable domain: ETGVTQSPTHLIKTRGQQVTLRCSSQSGHNTVSWYQQALGQGPQFIFQYYREEENGRGNFPPRFSGLQFPNYSSELNVNALELDDSALYLCASSVETRGEQFFGPGTRLTVL.